The 26 T cell receptor beta chains below all came from one sample that was sequenced in a study of chemoradiotherapy in HPV16-positive cancers. Assay: immunoSEQ multiplex PCR; the TCRdb copy retains only in-frame clones and omits some. The sample records approximately 14,000 clones, roughly 88% being singletons. The material was blood, obtained from a patient who underwent chemoradiotherapy. These receptors were taken from a human donor with HPV-associated anogenital cancer.

This chain links TRBV18 with TRBJ2-1; the D is unclear. The CDR3 is 15 amino acids. CDR1 is KGHSH, CDR2 LQKENI, per germline. V lost 3 bases to trimming and J lost 3 bases, with 12 bases between them. The CDR3 DNA reads as TGTGCCAGCTCACCGTCCACCGGCGTCTACAATGAGCAGTTCTTC. Translating it yields CASSPSTGVYNEQFF.

The genes are TRBV5-1 and TRBJ2-7; the match to TRBD2 covers 7 bases. Germline CDR1 is SGHRS and CDR2 is YFSETQ. This CDR3 comprises 15 residues. After removal of 0 bases from V and 3 bases from J, the junction contained 6 bases not matched to a gene. The CDR3 loop is CASSLAGGLFYEQYF. CDR3 DNA: TGCGCCAGCAGCTTGGCCGGGGGACTATTCTACGAGCAGTACTTC.

This clone was recorded once. This chain links TRBV11-2 with TRBJ2-3; D may be TRBD1 (6 bases). Trimming left V 5 bases short and J 0 bases short, with 15 bases between. CDR1 is SGHAT, CDR2 FQNNGV, per germline. This CDR3 region has 16 residues. CDR3 coding DNA: TGTGCCAGCAGCACCTGGGGGCGGCCTAGCACAGATACGCAGTATTTT. This encodes CASSTWGRPSTDTQYF.

The table lists this clone with a count of one. This chain uses TRBV5-4 with TRBJ2-7, with TRBD1 as a possible D gene (6 bases). Germline loops: CDR1 SGHNT, CDR2 YYREEE (reference sequence). Trimming cost V 4 bases and J 7 bases, with 18 bases left between them. This CDR3 comprises 14 residues. The chain's CDR3 is CASSRLDSGEEQYF. The DNA of the CDR3 is TGTGCCAGCAGCCGATTGGACAGTGGGGAAGAGCAGTACTTC. Looking up the rest from reference TRBV5-4 and TRBJ2-7 gives the full variable domain: ETGVTQSPTHLIKTRGQQVTLRCSSQSGHNTVSWYQQALGQGPQFIFQYYREEENGRGNFPPRFSGLQFPNYSSELNVNALELDDSALYLCASSRLDSGEEQYFGPGTRLTVT.

There are a few counts of this clone. This chain links TRBV7-9 with TRBJ2-5; unclear D gene. CDR1 is SEHNR, CDR2 FQNEAQ, per germline (reference sequence). The CDR3 extends over 14 amino acids. V was trimmed by 5 bases and J by 4 bases, leaving 14 bases between them. CDR3 coding DNA: TGTGCCAGCAGCCGTACGGGCCTCCGAGAGACCCAGTACTTC. Translated: CASSRTGLRETQYF.

This chain uses TRBV5-5 with TRBJ2-1; D perhaps matches TRBD2 (6 bases). V lost 3 bases and J 4 bases, leaving 14 bases between the germline ends. In germline, CDR1 is SGHKS, CDR2 YYEKEE (reference sequence). CDR3 length: 15 residues. CDR3 in amino acids: CASSSEGGIYNEQFF. The CDR3 nucleotides are TGTGCCAGCAGCTCCGAGGGCGGGATATACAATGAGCAGTTCTTC.

The rearrangement links TRBV18 to TRBJ1-1; TRBD1 might be the D (6 bases). V gave up 3 bases and J gave up 4 bases, with 15 bases separating them. The CDR3 extends over 15 amino acids. Germline V lookup: CDR1 KGHSH, CDR2 LQKENI. The CDR3: CASSPVTGTSTEAFF. The CDR3 bases are TGTGCCAGCTCACCGGTCACCGGGACATCCACTGAAGCTTTCTTT. Full variable domain (rest looked up from reference TRBV18 and TRBJ1-1): NAGVMQNPRHLVRRRGQEARLRCSPMKGHSHVYWYRQLPEEGLKFMVYLQKENIIDESGMPKERFSAEFPKEGPSILRIQQVVRGDSAAYFCASSPVTGTSTEAFFGQGTRLTVV.

The genes are TRBV28 and TRBJ2-7; D gene uncertain. Trimming shortened V by 1 base and J by 2 bases, and 9 bases separated the two germline ends. This CDR3 comprises 14 residues. Germline assignment: CDR1 MDHEN and CDR2 SYDVKM. CDR3: CASSLYLETYEQYF. CDR3 in DNA: TGTGCCAGCAGTTTATACCTGGAAACCTACGAGCAGTACTTC.

This clone appeared once. The rearrangement joins TRBV19 to TRBJ1-1, with D possibly TRBD1 on 6 matching bases. The CDR3 is 14 residues long. V was clipped by 6 bases and J by 4 bases, with 15 bases between them. Germline values: CDR1 LNHDA, CDR2 SQIVND (reference sequence). The CDR3 bases are TGTGCCAGTAGGATTGAGACAGGAGCCACTGAAGCTTTCTTT. Protein product: CASRIETGATEAFF. Full variable domain (outside the CDR3, taken from reference TRBV19 and TRBJ1-1): DGGITQSPKYLFRKEGQNVTLSCEQNLNHDAMYWYRQDPGQGLRLIYYSQIVNDFQKGDIAEGYSVSREKKESFPLTVTSAQKNPTAFYLCASRIETGATEAFFGQGTRLTVV.

The rearrangement uses TRBV21-1 and TRBJ1-2; the table's TRBD1 call for D was not verified on the DNA. TRBV21-1 counts as a pseudogene. This CDR3 has 16 residues. CDR3 DNA sequence: TGTGCCAGCAGCAAAGACCTGGGACAGTCGAACTATGGCTACACCTTC. This sequence encodes CASSKDLGQSNYGYTF.

The chain has TRBV7-2 and TRBJ1-5; 9 bases fit TRBD1. The CDR3 covers 15 residues. Looked up from germline, CDR1 is SGHTA and CDR2 is FQGNSA. The ends lost 4 bases at V and 6 bases at J; junction bases unmatched: 7. CDR3 sequence (DNA): TGTGCCAGCAGCTCAAGGGGACAGGGCGGTCAGCCCCAGCATTTT. Protein sequence: CASSSRGQGGQPQHF.

This chain connects TRBV30 to TRBJ1-1, with 7 positions matching TRBD1. Germline trimming cut 1 base from V and 4 bases from J; bases unmatched to any gene: 9. CDR3 length equals 15 residues. From germline, CDR1 is GTSNPN and CDR2 SVGIG (reference sequence). CDR3 in amino acids: CAWSASGGWGTEAFF. In nucleotides, the CDR3 is TGTGCCTGGAGTGCCTCAGGGGGTTGGGGCACTGAAGCTTTCTTT.

The chain employs TRBV10-3 and TRBJ2-5; 13 bases map to TRBD2. Germline V CDR1 and CDR2: ENHRY, SYGVKD. The CDR3 loop spans 18 amino acids. Trimming at V came to 4 bases and at J to 0 bases, leaving 8 bases not matched to a gene. Here the CDR3 DNA reads TGTGCCATCAGTGGAACTAGCGGGGGGGACATGTACCAAGAGACCCAGTACTTC. As protein: CAISGTSGGDMYQETQYF.

CDR3 sequence reads: CASSQQGGFEPQHF. As DNA, the CDR3 is TGTGCCAGTAGTCAACAGGGGGGGTTTGAGCCCCAGCATTTT. The chain employs TRBV19 and TRBJ1-5, with 8 positions matching TRBD1. From germline, CDR1 is LNHDA and CDR2 SQIVND (reference sequence). CDR3 length: 14 residues. V gave up 5 bases and J gave up 8 bases; unmatched junction bases: 8.

The chain combines TRBV30 with TRBJ1-1; D is possibly TRBD1 (5 bases). The CDR3 sequence is 13 residues long. V was cut by 6 bases and J by 4 bases, with 15 bases left in between. Germline lookup yields CDR1 GTSNPN and CDR2 SVGIG (reference sequence). CDR3 nucleotides: TGTGCCTGCAGCCCTGACAGCACCACTGAAGCTTTCTTT. Translating gives CACSPDSTTEAFF.

The rearrangement links TRBV25-1 to TRBJ2-3; D perhaps matches TRBD1 (7 bases). The V and J ends lost 8 bases and 8 bases respectively, with 11 bases between them. CDR3 size: 11 residues. CDR1 and CDR2 (germline): MGHDK, SYGVNS. The CDR3: CASGQGGTQYF. Written as DNA, the CDR3 is TGTGCCAGCGGGCAGGGGGGTACGCAGTATTTT.

The V call is TRBV11-3, the J call TRBJ1-1; 11 bases match TRBD1. The V and J ends lost 5 bases and 11 bases, in that order; junction bases with no gene match: 7. The CDR3 contains 13 residues. The germline V gene has CDR1 SGHNT and CDR2 YENEEA. For the CDR3, the DNA is TGTGCCAGCAGCGCCGGACAGGGGGCATCTGCTTTCTTT. It codes for CASSAGQGASAFF.

The chain links TRBV19 to TRBJ1-3; D is possibly TRBD1 (5 bases). Germline values: CDR1 LNHDA, CDR2 SQIVND (reference sequence). Trimming left V 6 bases short and J 4 bases short, with 16 bases between. This CDR3 has 15 amino acids. The CDR3 DNA is TGTGCCAGTAGAGAAAGAAGGGGCGAAGGAAACACCATATATTTT. Protein product: CASRERRGEGNTIYF.

This clone was counted a single time. The J gene is TRBJ1-3, the V gene TRBV9, with D unresolved. CDR3 length equals 11 residues. Germline V gene lookup returns CDR1 SGDLS and CDR2 YYNGEE. The germline V and J ends were trimmed by 2 bases and 7 bases, with 4 bases remaining between them. The CDR3 coding sequence is TGTGCCAGCAGCGTGGGGAACACCATATATTTT. Protein product: CASSVGNTIYF.

The chain's CDR3 is CASSLSRNQPQHF. The CDR3 nucleotides read TGTGCCAGCAGTTTATCCCGTAATCAGCCCCAGCATTTT. The chain has TRBV27 and TRBJ1-5, with D unclear. Trimming stripped 0 bases from V and 4 bases from J, with 4 bases between. Germline CDR1 and CDR2: MNHEY and SMNVEV (reference sequence). The length of the CDR3 is 13 residues.

The chain joins TRBV5-4 to TRBJ1-1, with a weak D call TRBD1 (6 bases). Trimming took 4 bases from V and 7 from J, leaving 11 bases between them. The CDR3 has 12 residues. CDR1 SGHNT and CDR2 YYREEE come from the germline V gene (reference sequence). CDR3: CASSHTGYEAFF. The CDR3 coding sequence is TGTGCCAGCAGCCATACAGGGTATGAAGCTTTCTTT.

The chain links TRBV7-9 to TRBJ2-5, with unresolved D. Looked up from germline, CDR1 is SEHNR and CDR2 is FQNEAQ (reference sequence). With 7 bases removed from V and 9 bases from J, the gap between germline ends came to 24 bases. The CDR3 covers 15 residues. The CDR3 loop reads CASTSTKGLSGAQYF. In DNA form, the CDR3 reads TGTGCCAGCACCTCTACCAAGGGCCTGTCTGGGGCCCAGTACTTC.

This clone was recorded once. The genes are TRBV2 and TRBJ2-1; unclear D gene. The CDR3 runs to 13 residues. Germline assignment: CDR1 SNHLY and CDR2 FYNNEI. With 4 bases removed from V and 3 bases from J, the gap between germline ends came to 7 bases. This CDR3 is CASSASDYNEQFF. The CDR3, as DNA: TGTGCCAGCAGTGCATCCGACTACAATGAGCAGTTCTTC.

The genes are TRBV14 and TRBJ1-1, with D possibly matching TRBD1 (5 bases). Trimming stripped 4 bases from V and 8 bases from J, with 17 bases between. CDR3 length equals 14 residues. The germline V gene encodes CDR1 SGHDN and CDR2 FVKESK. CDR3 DNA: TGTGCCAGCAGCCGGACTTTAGCCTCAGGGGAAGCTTTCTTT. It yields the protein CASSRTLASGEAFF.

The V call is TRBV5-4, the J call TRBJ1-2; TRBD1 aligns across 7 bases. Germline values: CDR1 SGHNT, CDR2 YYREEE (reference sequence). This CDR3 is 19 amino acids long. J gave up 1 base and V 0 bases, and 15 bases lay outside the gene matches. In DNA form, the CDR3 reads TGTGCCAGCAGCTTGGGGTTCCAGACAGGGCCGGATTATAACTATGGCTACACCTTC. As protein: CASSLGFQTGPDYNYGYTF.

The V and J genes are TRBV19 and TRBJ1-2, with TRBD1 matching 10 bases. J gave up 4 bases and V 6 bases, and 2 bases lay outside the gene matches. CDR1 is LNHDA, CDR2 SQIVND, per germline (reference sequence). The CDR3 totals 13 residues. CDR3 DNA sequence: TGTGCCAGTAGCCGACAGGGGGCCTATGGCTACACCTTC. It is translated as CASSRQGAYGYTF.